One and the same sample provided the 3 T cell receptor beta chains below, sequenced in a study of Tregs in tolerant kidney transplant recipients. The data were produced by immunoSEQ multiplex PCR, yet TCRdb's version contains in-frame clones alone and is incomplete. The data contain some 90,000 clones, approximately 90% of them singletons. Sequenced input: CD8+ T cells from blood. These receptors came from a human donor in good health.

The chain joins TRBV2 to TRBJ2-5; D ambiguous. The CDR3 consists of 12 residues. From germline, CDR1 is SNHLY and CDR2 FYNNEI. V lost 7 bases, J lost 3 bases, and 9 bases lay in between. CDR3 sequence reads: CASTLRKETQYF. The CDR3 coding sequence is TGTGCCAGCACCCTGAGGAAAGAGACCCAGTACTTC.

This sequence joins TRBV27 and TRBJ2-1, with 10 bases matching TRBD2. CDR1 MNHEY and CDR2 SMNVEV come from the germline V gene (reference sequence). The CDR3 is 17 residues long. The V gene end was trimmed by 5 bases and the J gene end by 6 bases; junction bases not matched to a gene: 13. CDR3 coding DNA: TGTGCCAGCAGTCCACCCGAGGGACTAGCGATACTCAATGAGCAGTTCTTC. Amino acid sequence: CASSPPEGLAILNEQFF.

For the CDR3, the DNA is TGTGCCAGTAGTTTTGGACAGGGTTACGAGCAGTACTTC. This codes for CASSFGQGYEQYF. The chain links TRBV19 to TRBJ2-7; 8 nucleotides agree with TRBD1. Germline V gives CDR1 LNHDA, CDR2 SQIVND (reference sequence). The CDR3 runs to 13 residues. After removal of 5 bases from V and 4 bases from J, the junction contained 4 bases not matched to a gene.